These T cell receptor beta chains were read from a single sample in a study of blood T cell repertoires in COVID-19. The data were produced by immunoSEQ multiplex PCR, yet TCRdb's version contains in-frame clones alone and is incomplete. Of over 150,000 clones detected, around 80% appear once; the ten largest clones hold under 15%. Material for sequencing was peripheral blood. The receptors stem from a woman in her 50s with acute or convalescent COVID-19. The CDR3 runs from the conserved cysteine through the conserved F or W. The D gene is left open where the match is weak. The listing skips clone size in some rows; elsewhere it reads once, few, many or a size class.

abundance: .
j_gene: TRBJ1-5
v_gene: TRBV19
len: 13
d_gene: .
CDR3aa: CASRGASWQPQHF
CDR3nt: TGTGCCAGTAGAGGGGCGTCATGGCAGCCCCAGCATTTT

abundance: .
j_gene: TRBJ1-3
v_gene: TRBV3-1/TRBV3-2
len: 14
d_gene: .
CDR3aa: CASAPRTPGNTIYF
CDR3nt: TGTGCCAGCGCTCCCCGGACACCTGGAAACACCATATATTTT

abundance: .
j_gene: TRBJ1-1
v_gene: TRBV5-1
len: 14
d_gene: .
CDR3aa: CASSLVQENTEAFF
CDR3nt: TGCGCCAGCAGCTTGGTCCAGGAGAACACTGAAGCTTTCTTT

abundance: .
j_gene: TRBJ1-5
v_gene: TRBV18
len: 15
d_gene: TRBD1
CDR3aa: CASSLGTGDHQPQHF
CDR3nt: TGTGCCAGCTCACTCGGGACAGGGGACCATCAGCCCCAGCATTTT

abundance: .
j_gene: TRBJ2-7
v_gene: TRBV5-6
len: 18
d_gene: TRBD2
CDR3aa: CASSLDWGTSGFPYEQYF
CDR3nt: TGTGCCAGCAGCTTGGATTGGGGGACTAGCGGGTTTCCCTACGAGCAGTACTTC

abundance: .
j_gene: TRBJ2-5
v_gene: TRBV19
len: 15
d_gene: TRBD1
CDR3aa: CASSIRQGARETQYF
CDR3nt: TGTGCCAGTAGTATACGACAGGGGGCGCGGGAGACCCAGTACTTC

abundance: once
j_gene: TRBJ2-4
v_gene: TRBV5-1
len: 14
d_gene: TRBD1
CDR3aa: CASSLTGGPNIQYF
CDR3nt: TGCGCCAGCAGCTTAACAGGGGGCCCGAACATTCAGTACTTC

abundance: .
j_gene: TRBJ1-2
v_gene: TRBV30
len: 15
d_gene: .
CDR3aa: CAWMTPVGGPASYTF
CDR3nt: TGTGCCTGGATGACGCCGGTGGGGGGGCCCGCGAGCTACACCTTC

abundance: .
j_gene: TRBJ2-7
v_gene: TRBV7-2
len: 15
d_gene: TRBD1
CDR3aa: CASSYGQGTYYEQYF
CDR3nt: TGTGCCAGCAGCTACGGACAGGGAACTTACTACGAGCAGTACTTC

abundance: .
j_gene: TRBJ1-1
v_gene: TRBV7-2
len: 13
d_gene: .
CDR3aa: CASSSGVNTEAFF
CDR3nt: TGTGCCAGCAGCTCGGGGGTGAACACTGAAGCTTTCTTT

abundance: .
j_gene: TRBJ2-7
v_gene: TRBV24-1
len: 18
d_gene: TRBD1
CDR3aa: CATSGPGTGTHSPYEQYF
CDR3nt: TGTGCCACCAGTGGCCCCGGGACAGGCACCCATTCACCCTACGAGCAGTACTTC

abundance: .
j_gene: TRBJ2-7
v_gene: TRBV6-4
len: 19
d_gene: TRBD2
CDR3aa: CASSGTSGRQGAITYEQYF
CDR3nt: TGTGCCAGCAGTGGGACTAGCGGGAGGCAGGGGGCCATTACCTACGAGCAGTACTTC

abundance: .
j_gene: TRBJ1-1
v_gene: TRBV28
len: 15
d_gene: TRBD1
CDR3aa: CASTRSGTGRTEAFF
CDR3nt: TGTGCCAGCACCAGGAGCGGGACAGGGAGGACTGAAGCTTTCTTT

abundance: few
j_gene: TRBJ2-7
v_gene: TRBV10-3
len: 16
d_gene: TRBD2
CDR3aa: CAISESGAGGPDEQYF
CDR3nt: TGTGCCATCAGTGAGTCGGGGGCGGGAGGGCCGGACGAGCAGTACTTC

abundance: .
j_gene: TRBJ1-6
v_gene: TRBV28
len: 15
d_gene: .
CDR3aa: CASSDTSSYNSPLHF
CDR3nt: TGTGCCAGCAGTGATACCAGCTCCTATAATTCACCCCTCCACTTT

abundance: once
j_gene: TRBJ1-6
v_gene: TRBV30
len: 14
d_gene: TRBD1
CDR3aa: CAWSVRTGDSPLHF
CDR3nt: TGTGCCTGGAGTGTAAGAACAGGGGACTCACCCCTCCACTTT

abundance: .
j_gene: TRBJ2-2
v_gene: TRBV18
len: 15
d_gene: TRBD1
CDR3aa: CASSRGTANTGELFF
CDR3nt: TGTGCCAGCTCACGAGGGACAGCGAACACCGGGGAGCTGTTTTTT

abundance: .
j_gene: TRBJ1-5
v_gene: TRBV9
len: 15
d_gene: .
CDR3aa: CASSPGDYSNQPQHF
CDR3nt: TGTGCCAGCAGCCCCGGGGATTATAGCAATCAGCCCCAGCATTTT

abundance: few
j_gene: TRBJ2-2
v_gene: TRBV5-6
len: 12
d_gene: .
CDR3aa: CASSPGGGELFF
CDR3nt: TGTGCCAGCAGTCCCGGGGGCGGGGAGCTGTTTTTT

abundance: .
j_gene: TRBJ1-5
v_gene: TRBV5-6
len: 16
d_gene: .
CDR3aa: CASSFSWTASNQPQHF
CDR3nt: TGTGCCAGCAGCTTTTCTTGGACAGCCAGCAATCAGCCCCAGCATTTT

abundance: few
j_gene: TRBJ1-1
v_gene: TRBV12-5
len: 13
d_gene: .
CDR3aa: CASGLVRGTQAFF
CDR3nt: TGTGCTAGTGGTTTGGTGCGGGGGACCCAAGCTTTCTTT

abundance: .
j_gene: TRBJ2-7
v_gene: TRBV28
len: 15
d_gene: .
CDR3aa: CASSSRVASSYEQYF
CDR3nt: TGTGCCAGCAGTTCCCGGGTAGCGAGCTCCTACGAGCAGTACTTC

abundance: .
j_gene: TRBJ1-1
v_gene: TRBV7-5
len: 13
d_gene: .
CDR3aa: CARTSRMNTEAFF
CDR3nt: TGTGCCAGAACTTCCAGGATGAACACTGAAGCTTTCTTT

abundance: .
j_gene: TRBJ2-1
v_gene: TRBV30
len: 14
d_gene: TRBD2
CDR3aa: CAWSISGVSNEQFF
CDR3nt: TGTGCCTGGAGTATCAGCGGGGTTTCCAATGAGCAGTTCTTC